This T cell receptor beta chain came from a study of cytotoxic CD8 clonotypes in ibrutinib-treated CLL. The overall study: 25 or so partial and 2 complete responses; at median 68 months, roughly 15 remitted, roughly 12 progressed. Mean productive templates were around 240,000; mean productive rearrangements were about 89,000. Overall study results and limits: Upon ibrutinib response clonality rose, and upon progression it fell back toward baseline. Clonality correlated strongly with circulating CD8+ T cells and exceeded age-matched healthy donors at baseline.

Method: immunoSEQ multiplex PCR; TCRdb's copy keeps in-frame clones and lacks some. Of 200,000 to 250,000 clones in the sample, approximately 79% were seen once. About this clone: Its target is unknown.

V lost 3 bases and J lost 1; bases outside the gene matches: 4. Germline V lookup: CDR1 SGHVS, CDR2 FNYEAQ. The length of the CDR3 is 16 residues. The receptor comes from a human donor with chronic lymphocytic leukemia. The chain has TRBV7-6 and TRBJ2-3; 10 bases agree with TRBD2. The sample in question was PBMCs, obtained after 12 months of ibrutinib treatment. In DNA, the CDR3 is TGTGCCAGCAGCTTCACTAGCGGGACACGCACAGATACGCAGTATTTT. This encodes CASSFTSGTRTDTQYF.